This T cell receptor (beta chain) was identified during a study of blood T cell repertoires in COVID-19. The overall study: The analysed material was cDNA or gDNA that came from T cells, B-cell-depleted T cells, or PBMCs.

Individuals drawn from 24 US areas were about 18 to 100 years old. Participants' own reports of clinical history determined their cohort assignment. The recovered donors of Cohort 3 showed two negative PCRs, clearance, or symptom resolution. Clones were sequenced by immunoSEQ multiplex PCR, and TCRdb holds only the in-frame ones, with some missing. The data contain roughly 230,000 clones, 82% of them singletons. The TCR comes from an older woman who had recovered from COVID-19. The sequenced sample was PBMCs or T cells enriched from blood (not recorded which).

The CDR3 sequence is CASSQELYLYEQYF. The DNA of the CDR3 is TGCGCCAGCAGCCAAGAGTTATATCTCTACGAGCAGTACTTC. The chain uses TRBV4-3 and TRBJ2-7; no clear D. The V end lost 0 bases, the J end lost 3 bases, and 9 bases lay between the germline ends. The germline V gene encodes CDR1 LGHNA and CDR2 YSLEER. This CDR3 region has 14 residues.